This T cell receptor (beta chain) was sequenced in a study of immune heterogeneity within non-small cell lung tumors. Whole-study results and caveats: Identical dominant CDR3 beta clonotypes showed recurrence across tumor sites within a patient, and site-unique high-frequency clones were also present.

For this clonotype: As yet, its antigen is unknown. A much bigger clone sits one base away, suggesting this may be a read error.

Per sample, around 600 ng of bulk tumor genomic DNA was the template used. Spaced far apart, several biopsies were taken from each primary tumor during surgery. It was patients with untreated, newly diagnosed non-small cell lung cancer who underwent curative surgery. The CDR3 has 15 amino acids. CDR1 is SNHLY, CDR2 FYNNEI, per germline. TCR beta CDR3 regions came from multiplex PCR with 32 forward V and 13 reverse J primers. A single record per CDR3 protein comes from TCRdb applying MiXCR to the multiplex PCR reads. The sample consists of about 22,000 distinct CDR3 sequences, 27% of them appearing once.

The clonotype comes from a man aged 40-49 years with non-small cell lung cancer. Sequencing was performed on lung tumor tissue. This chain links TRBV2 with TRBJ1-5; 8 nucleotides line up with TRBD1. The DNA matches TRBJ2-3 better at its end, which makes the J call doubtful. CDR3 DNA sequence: TGTGCCAGCAGTGAAATGGCAGGGGGCAATCAGCCCCAGTATTTT. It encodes CASSEMAGGNQPQYF.